The rows below give T cell receptor beta chains drawn from one sample of a study of cytomegalovirus exposure and HLA in healthy donors. The method was immunoSEQ multiplex PCR; TCRdb's version includes in-frame clones alone and lacks a portion of them. The listing contains around 140,000 clones. The sample was PBMCs. These receptors originate from a woman between 40 and 50 years old in good health and CMV-seronegative. Each CDR3 is given with its conserved first and last residue. A D gene is named only where the DNA matches it firmly.

>TRBV9|NA|TRBJ1-4
CASSEHDRGATNEKLFF
TGTGCCAGCAGCGAGCACGACCGGGGAGCAACTAATGAAAAACTGTTTTTT
>TRBV9|NA|TRBJ2-3
CASSVVADTQYF
TGTGCCAGCAGCGTAGTCGCAGATACGCAGTATTTT
>TRBV28|NA|TRBJ1-2
CASRIIQRNVYTF
TGTGCCAGCAGAATCATACAGCGGAACGTCTACACCTTC
>TRBV19|NA|TRBJ1-4
CASNPGHLNEKLFF
TGTGCCAGTAACCCGGGACACCTAAATGAAAAACTGTTTTTT
>TRBV27|TRBD1|TRBJ1-3
CASSLLGINRGQAGNTIYF
TGTGCCAGCAGTTTATTAGGAATAAACAGGGGACAGGCTGGAAACACCATATATTTT
>TRBV5-1|TRBD1|TRBJ1-4
CASSFNRGREKLLF
TGCGCCAGCAGCTTTAACAGGGGAAGGGAAAAACTGCTTTTT
>TRBV7-3|TRBD1|TRBJ2-5
CASSLGTAQETQYF
TGTGCCAGCAGCCTCGGGACAGCGCAAGAGACCCAGTACTTC
>TRBV4-3|TRBD2|TRBJ2-7
CASSPGLAGGILSSYEQYF
TGCGCCAGCAGCCCCGGACTAGCGGGGGGAATACTGAGCTCCTACGAGCAGTACTTC
>TRBV28|NA|TRBJ1-1
CASSLISQGITEAFF
TGTGCCAGCAGTCTAATATCCCAGGGGATCACTGAAGCTTTCTTT
>TRBV27|TRBD1|TRBJ1-1
CASSSLTGGLTEAFF
TGTGCCAGCAGTTCCTTGACAGGGGGTCTTACTGAAGCTTTCTTT
>TRBV10-3|TRBD1|TRBJ1-4
CANTGVEDEKLFF
TGTGCCAATACAGGGGTAGAGGATGAAAAACTGTTTTTT
>TRBV5-1|NA|TRBJ2-3
CASTEQQTTDTQYF
TGCGCCAGCACCGAACAGCAAACCACAGATACGCAGTATTTT
>TRBV11-1|NA|TRBJ2-7
CASSSYRVHEQYF
TGTGCCAGCAGCTCGTACAGGGTCCACGAGCAGTACTTC
>TRBV6-6|NA|TRBJ1-1
CASRTTGNTEAFF
TGTGCCAGCAGAACGACAGGGAACACTGAAGCTTTCTTT
>TRBV16|TRBD1|TRBJ1-2
CASSKQGTGGDGYTF
TGTGCCAGCAGTAAACAGGGGACAGGCGGGGATGGCTACACCTTC
>TRBV7-2|NA|TRBJ1-6
CASSLMGSQNSPLHF
TGTGCCAGCAGCTTAATGGGCAGTCAAAATTCACCCCTCCACTTT
>TRBV6-5|NA|TRBJ2-5
CASSYQDRSSGETQYF
TGTGCCAGCAGTTACCAGGACAGGTCTAGCGGGGAGACCCAGTACTTC
>TRBV5-4|NA|TRBJ1-1
CASSLVRRGANTEAFF
TGTGCCAGCAGCTTGGTACGCAGGGGTGCGAACACTGAAGCTTTCTTT
>TRBV10-3|NA|TRBJ2-7
CAISPQGPYEQYF
TGTGCCATCAGTCCTCAGGGTCCCTACGAGCAGTACTTC
>TRBV6-6|NA|TRBJ2-7
CASSSDRLSEQYF
TGTGCCAGCAGCAGCGACAGGCTGAGCGAGCAGTACTTC
>TRBV21-1|NA|TRBJ1-4
CASSRGESGVQEKLFF
TGTGCCAGCAGCCGAGGGGAGTCAGGGGTTCAGGAAAAACTGTTTTTT
>TRBV19|NA|TRBJ1-2
CASSIGREGGPYYGYTF
TGTGCCAGTAGTATAGGCCGGGAGGGGGGGCCCTACTATGGCTACACCTTC
>TRBV29-1|NA|TRBJ1-2
CSVEAGGLGYTF
TGCAGCGTTGAGGCGGGGGGGCTCGGCTACACCTTC
>TRBV19|NA|TRBJ1-5
CASSWGGSDQPQHF
TGTGCCAGTAGTTGGGGAGGGAGCGATCAGCCCCAGCATTTT
>TRBV2|NA|TRBJ2-7
CASSEYEQYF
TGTGCCAGCAGTGAGTATGAGCAGTACTTC
>TRBV5-1|NA|TRBJ1-4
CASSLANPANEKLFF
TGCGCCAGCAGCTTGGCCAACCCGGCTAATGAAAAACTGTTTTTT
>TRBV18|NA|TRBJ1-6
CASSPPGAGPGSSPLHF
TGTGCCAGCTCACCACCGGGGGCCGGACCGGGTTCTTCACCCCTCCACTTT
>TRBV10-1|TRBD2|TRBJ2-2
CASSPVGRGSCGELFF
TGCGCCAGCAGCCCGGTAGGGCGGGGGTCCTGCGGGGAGCTGTTTTTT
>TRBV6-5|NA|TRBJ1-2
CASSSSDRWINYGYTF
TGCGCCAGCAGTTCTTCCGACAGGTGGATTAACTATGGCTACACCTTC
>TRBV9|NA|TRBJ1-2
CASSVGQGRGYGYTF
TGTGCCAGCAGCGTAGGGCAGGGTAGGGGCTATGGCTACACCTTC
>TRBV6-6|NA|TRBJ1-1
CASSKPGTQNTEAFF
TGTGCCAGCAGTAAACCCGGGACACAGAACACTGAAGCTTTCTTT
>TRBV7-3|TRBD2|TRBJ2-1
CASTLQLSGGAGDEQFF
TGTGCCAGCACCCTTCAACTTAGCGGGGGGGCGGGAGATGAGCAGTTCTTC
>TRBV27|NA|TRBJ1-1
CASSLRNGREAFF
TGTGCCAGCAGTTTACGTAATGGGCGAGAAGCTTTCTTT
>TRBV7-9|TRBD1|TRBJ2-7
CASSSTGGEQYF
TGTGCCAGCAGCTCAACAGGGGGCGAGCAGTACTTC
>TRBV7-2|TRBD1|TRBJ2-5
CASSRGTGEETQYF
TGTGCCAGCAGCCGCGGGACAGGGGAAGAGACCCAGTACTTC
>TRBV11-2|TRBD1|TRBJ1-1
CASRPQGASTEAFF
TGTGCCAGCAGGCCACAGGGGGCAAGTACTGAAGCTTTCTTT
>TRBV7-9|TRBD1|TRBJ2-2
CASSLGGTGTSGELFF
TGTGCCAGCAGCTTAGGCGGGACAGGGACCTCCGGGGAGCTGTTTTTT
>TRBV7-3|NA|TRBJ1-1
CASSPTGGRRAFF
TGTGCCAGCAGCCCAACGGGGGGGAGGAGGGCTTTCTTT
>TRBV11-2|TRBD1|TRBJ1-1
CASSHQTGGEFF
TGTGCCAGCAGCCACCAAACAGGGGGGGAATTCTTT
>TRBV5-8|NA|TRBJ1-4
CASSDLTFFNEKLFF
TGTGCCAGCAGCGACTTAACTTTCTTTAATGAAAAACTGTTTTTT
>TRBV5-8|NA|TRBJ1-1
CASSLEGGEYTEAFF
TGTGCCAGCAGCTTAGAGGGGGGGGAGTACACTGAAGCTTTCTTT
>TRBV6-5|NA|TRBJ1-2
CASSVEENYGYTF
TGTGCCAGCAGTGTAGAGGAGAACTATGGCTACACCTTC
>TRBV7-9|NA|TRBJ1-1
CASTFLWELNTEAFF
TGTGCCAGCACCTTCCTATGGGAGCTGAACACTGAAGCTTTCTTT
>TRBV14|NA|TRBJ1-2
CASSQLSGSVGYGYTF
TGTGCCAGCAGCCAACTGTCGGGATCCGTCGGGTATGGCTACACCTTC
>TRBV28|NA|TRBJ1-6
CASTSVYSPLHF
TGTGCCAGCACCTCGGTATATTCACCCCTCCACTTT
>TRBV5-1|NA|TRBJ2-6
CASQTGAGANVLTF
TGCGCCAGCCAGACGGGGGCTGGGGCCAACGTCCTGACTTTC
>TRBV6-1|NA|TRBJ1-6
CASSGGDLNSYNSPLHF
TGTGCCAGCAGTGGGGGGGACCTAAACTCCTATAATTCACCCCTCCACTTT
>TRBV4-2|NA|TRBJ2-5
CASSQDGSRGLLAQYF
TGTGCCAGCAGCCAAGACGGCAGCAGGGGTCTGCTAGCCCAGTACTTC
>TRBV15|TRBD1|TRBJ1-5
CATSDPLDRVGNQPQHF
TGTGCCACCAGCGACCCCCTCGACAGGGTTGGCAATCAGCCCCAGCATTTT
>TRBV10-3|NA|TRBJ2-1
CAIRGSSYNEQFF
TGTGCCATCCGGGGGAGCTCCTACAATGAGCAGTTCTTC
>TRBV6-5|NA|TRBJ1-3
CASMGAGYSGNTIYF
TGTGCCAGCATGGGGGCAGGGTACTCTGGAAACACCATATATTTT
>TRBV29-1|TRBD1|TRBJ2-4
CSAQGASNIQYF
TGCAGCGCTCAGGGGGCAAGTAACATTCAGTACTTC
>TRBV10-3|NA|TRBJ2-2
CAHGQPGELFF
TGTGCCCACGGACAGCCCGGGGAGCTGTTTTTT
>TRBV7-2|TRBD1|TRBJ1-2
CASSLGQGGNYGYTF
TGTGCCAGCAGCTTAGGGCAGGGGGGCAACTATGGCTACACCTTC